This entry describes one T cell receptor (beta chain). Its target is unknown. The length of the CDR3 is 14 residues. This record belongs to a study of PD-1 blockade in classical Hodgkin lymphoma. Study-wide results and caveats: Newly diagnosed patients had diversity similar to the baseline diversity of complete responders.

Profiled with immunoSEQ multiplex PCR; TCRdb holds only in-frame clones, not every one. Altogether some 53,000 clones are present, roughly 86% being singletons, with the ten largest covering approximately 6.8%. The time point was: cycle 4 day 1 (C4D1), after less than seven weeks of nivolumab. Each of the patients experienced relapse following autologous stem cell transplantation, and their brentuximab vedotin exposure differed. The source of this sequence is a human donor with classical Hodgkin lymphoma. The gene calls are TRBV21-1 and TRBJ1-5; TRBD1 is taken as the D call from the table, unchecked against the DNA. TRBV21-1 is a listed pseudogene. Material: peripheral blood mononuclear cells (PBMCs), obtained before the fourth cycle of nivolumab. The CDR3 bases are TGTGCCAGCCGAGGGACAGGGTTGAGACAGCCCCAGCATTTT. Translating it yields CASRGTGLRQPQHF.